A single sample is the source of the 30 T cell receptor beta chains below, sequenced in a study of T cell changes during pregnancy in multiple sclerosis. Data came from immunoSEQ multiplex PCR; TCRdb stores just in-frame clones and leaves some out. The data contain approximately 65,000 clones, 85% to 95% of them seen just once; the ten biggest clones take up 3% to 3.5%. This specimen was CD8+ T cells from peripheral blood mononuclear cells, taken in the third trimester of pregnancy. All receptors come from a female donor in good health, enrolled as a control in a pregnancy study.

The chain is built from TRBV7-2 and TRBJ1-1; 7 bases fit TRBD1. The CDR3 spans 14 residues. Germline V lookup: CDR1 SGHTA, CDR2 FQGNSA. Trimming cost V 5 bases and J 3 bases; bases outside gene matches: 6. CDR3 amino acids: CASSSRTGDTEAFF. The CDR3 region has the DNA TGTGCCAGCAGCAGTCGGACAGGAGACACTGAAGCTTTCTTT.

The rearrangement joins TRBV15 to TRBJ2-1; 7 bases map to TRBD2. The CDR3 consists of 12 residues. Germline CDR1 reads LNHNV; CDR2 reads YYDKDF (reference sequence). J gave up 7 bases and V 10 bases, and 7 bases lay outside the gene matches. CDR3 DNA sequence: TGTGCCATCGCGACTAGCACGAATGAGCAGTTCTTC. Its translation is CAIATSTNEQFF. Complete variable domain (other parts from reference TRBV15 and TRBJ2-1): DAMVIQNPRYQVTQFGKPVTLSCSQTLNHNVMYWYQQKSSQAPKLLFHYYDKDFNNEADTPDNFQSRRPNTSFCFLDIRSPGLGDTAMYLCAIATSTNEQFFGPGTRLTVL.

The chain recombines TRBV30 with TRBJ2-5, with D perhaps TRBD2 (6 bases). Trimming shortened V by 1 base and J by 5 bases, and 26 bases separated the two germline ends. Per the germline V gene, CDR1 is GTSNPN and CDR2 is SVGIG (reference sequence). CDR3 length equals 18 residues. The CDR3 loop reads CAWSGTGVGAGIGETQYF. For the CDR3, the DNA is TGTGCCTGGAGTGGTACGGGGGTAGGGGCGGGGATCGGGGAGACCCAGTACTTC.

The V gene is TRBV6-5, the J gene TRBJ2-3; 10 bases are a match to TRBD2. CDR1 and CDR2 from the germline V gene are MNHEY and SVGAGI. The V segment lost 4 bases and the J segment 6 bases; nucleotides outside the gene matches: 10. The length of the CDR3 is 16 residues. The CDR3 DNA sequence: TGTGCCAGCAGTTCCCCAACTAGCGGGGTCATGGATACGCAGTATTTT. It translates to CASSSPTSGVMDTQYF.

The V call is TRBV5-3, the J call TRBJ1-1; TRBD1 matches 8 bases. Being an ORF, TRBV5-3 has a function that is uncertain. Unmatched junction bases numbered 4, after V lost 3 bases and J lost 6 bases. This CDR3 has 13 amino acids. The CDR3 DNA reads as TGTGCCAGAAGCTCCGACAGGGGACCTGAAGCTTTCTTT. Residues: CARSSDRGPEAFF.

V and J are TRBV7-9 and TRBJ1-2; no definite D call. The CDR3 is 12 amino acids. V lost 2 bases and J 5 bases, leaving 6 bases between the germline ends. CDR1 and CDR2 from the germline V gene are SEHNR and FQNEAQ (reference sequence). CDR3 sequence reads: CASSLTGYGYTF. CDR3 bases: TGTGCCAGCAGCTTAACGGGTTATGGCTACACCTTC.

V usage is TRBV5-6 and J usage is TRBJ1-2; D remains unclear. V lost 4 bases to trimming and J lost 4 bases, with 11 bases between them. Germline CDR1 is SGHDT and CDR2 is YYEEEE. The CDR3 has 13 amino acids. CDR3 nucleotides: TGTGCCAGCAGCACGGAGGGTAGCTATGGCTACACCTTC. Its protein is CASSTEGSYGYTF.

V and J are TRBV18 and TRBJ1-1, with D possibly matching TRBD1 (5 bases). Trimming removed 3 bases from V and 1 base from J, with 15 bases in between. The CDR3 runs 16 residues. In germline, CDR1 is KGHSH, CDR2 LQKENI. The CDR3 DNA follows: TGTGCCAGCTCACCGGTGGCGGGACCCACGAACACTGAAGCTTTCTTT. It codes for CASSPVAGPTNTEAFF.

The genes are TRBV19 and TRBJ1-2; D might be TRBD1 (5 bases). V shed 4 bases and J shed 3 bases, with 18 bases lying between them. The CDR3 is 16 amino acids. Per germline, CDR1 LNHDA and CDR2 SQIVND (reference sequence). The chain's CDR3 is CASSNPYTDKDYGYTF. The CDR3 region has the DNA TGTGCCAGTAGTAACCCTTACACGGACAAGGACTATGGCTACACCTTC.

The genes are TRBV7-9 and TRBJ2-5; a weak D match, TRBD2 (5 bases). The V gene's germline CDR1 is SEHNR and CDR2 FQNEAQ (reference sequence). CDR3 length: 13 residues. Deletions cut 5 bases from V and 2 bases from J, with 9 bases between. Written as DNA, the CDR3 is TGTGCCAGCAGCCCCCGGGATCAAGAGACCCAGTACTTC. Amino acid sequence: CASSPRDQETQYF. Full variable domain (rest looked up from reference TRBV7-9 and TRBJ2-5): DTGVSQNPRHKITKRGQNVTFRCDPISEHNRLYWYRQTLGQGPEFLTYFQNEAQLEKSRLLSDRFSAERPKGSFSTLEIQRTEQGDSAMYLCASSPRDQETQYFGPGTRLLVL.

This rearrangement joins TRBV2 to TRBJ1-2, with D possibly matching TRBD1 (5 bases). CDR3 size: 13 residues. Germline loops: CDR1 SNHLY, CDR2 FYNNEI. Trimming removed 2 bases from V and 8 bases from J, with 12 bases in between. The CDR3 spells CASSESGDFGYTF. CDR3 nucleotides: TGTGCCAGCAGTGAATCGGGGGACTTCGGCTACACCTTC.

In regard to this clone: This sample also contains other DNA sequences that code for the same CDR3. This chain uses TRBV9 with TRBJ2-7, with TRBD2 as a possible D gene (7 bases). This CDR3 contains 15 residues. CDR1 and CDR2 from the germline V gene are SGDLS and YYNGEE. Trimming took 0 bases from V and 2 from J, leaving 12 bases between them. The CDR3 DNA sequence: TGTGCCAGCAGCGTAGACGGCGGGGGCACCTACGAGCAGTACTTC. Residues: CASSVDGGGTYEQYF.

The chain recombines TRBV9 with TRBJ2-6; 9 bases are shared with TRBD1. CDR1 is SGDLS, CDR2 YYNGEE, per germline. The CDR3 contains 19 residues. Trimming took 4 bases from V and 0 from J; bases not matched to a gene: 11. CDR3 in DNA: TGTGCCAGCAGCTTTACCGGGACAGGGTTTTACTCTGGGGCCAACGTCCTGACTTTC. Translation: CASSFTGTGFYSGANVLTF.

The rearrangement joins TRBV11-3 to TRBJ2-7; D is possibly TRBD2 (6 bases). CDR1 is SGHNT and CDR2 is YENEEA in the germline V gene. The V end was cut by 5 bases, the J end by 2 bases, with 22 bases between. This CDR3 has 17 amino acids. The CDR3 sequence is CASSTPGVKGEAYEQYF. The CDR3 coding sequence is TGTGCCAGCAGCACCCCCGGCGTCAAAGGGGAGGCCTACGAGCAGTACTTC. The variable domain in full, with the rest retrieved from reference TRBV11-3 and TRBJ2-7, is EAGVVQSPRYKIIEKKQPVAFWCNPISGHNTLYWYLQNLGQGPELLIRYENEEAVDDSQLPKDRFSAERLKGVDSTLKIQPAELGDSAVYLCASSTPGVKGEAYEQYFGPGTRLTVT.

The chain couples TRBV7-9 to TRBJ1-5; 10 positions agree with TRBD1. In germline, CDR1 is SEHNR, CDR2 FQNEAQ (reference sequence). There are 18 residues in the CDR3. Trimming at V came to 3 bases and at J to 8 bases, leaving 16 bases not matched to a gene. The CDR3 DNA sequence: TGTGCCAGCAGCTTTTCTTGGGAGCGGGACAGGGGATTTGAGCCCCAGCATTTT. It translates to CASSFSWERDRGFEPQHF. The full variable domain, rest sourced from reference TRBV7-9 and TRBJ1-5, is DTGVSQNPRHKITKRGQNVTFRCDPISEHNRLYWYRQTLGQGPEFLTYFQNEAQLEKSRLLSDRFSAERPKGSFSTLEIQRTEQGDSAMYLCASSFSWERDRGFEPQHFGDGTRLSIL.

This clone showed up just once. V gene TRBV4-1 combines with J gene TRBJ1-3; perhaps TRBD1 as D (5 bases). CDR1 and CDR2 (germline): MGHRA, YSYEKL. The CDR3 spans 17 residues. V lost 5 bases, J lost 4 bases, and 21 bases lay in between. CDR3 nucleotide sequence: TGCGCCAGCAGCGACTCTCCCGACAGCGGGTGGGGAAACACCATATATTTT. It translates to CASSDSPDSGWGNTIYF.

The chain combines TRBV11-2 with TRBJ2-5; D gene ambiguous. Trimming removed 1 base from V and 1 base from J, with 13 bases in between. The CDR3 runs 16 residues. Germline V CDR1 and CDR2: SGHAT, FQNNGV. The CDR3 nucleotides read TGTGCCAGCAGCTTAGTGACCGACACGACCCAAGAGACCCAGTACTTC. This encodes CASSLVTDTTQETQYF.

The rearrangement links TRBV15 to TRBJ1-5; 8 bases match TRBD1. This CDR3 is built from 16 residues. Germline lookup yields CDR1 LNHNV and CDR2 YYDKDF (reference sequence). With V trimmed by 3 bases and J by 3 bases, 7 bases remained unmatched. The CDR3 bases are TGTGCCACCAGCAGGGAGACAGGGGATGCCAATCAGCCCCAGCATTTT. The encoded protein is CATSRETGDANQPQHF.

Points on this clone: In the same sample, other DNA sequences code for this CDR3. The chain employs TRBV7-2 and TRBJ2-7; weak D call: TRBD2 (6 bases). This CDR3 region has 16 residues. The germline gives CDR1 SGHTA, CDR2 FQGNSA. V lost 5 bases, J lost 5 bases, and 22 bases lay in between. CDR3 loop: CASSRAGGGKQDEQYF. CDR3 nucleotides: TGTGCCAGCAGCAGGGCCGGGGGAGGTAAACAGGACGAGCAGTACTTC.

The chain joins TRBV5-1 to TRBJ2-3; weak D call: TRBD2 (5 bases). Per the germline V gene, CDR1 is SGHRS and CDR2 is YFSETQ. Trimming cost V 0 bases and J 0 bases, with 5 bases left between them. This CDR3 has 14 amino acids. The CDR3 loop is CASSLGESTDTQYF. The CDR3 region has the DNA TGCGCCAGCAGCTTGGGGGAGAGCACAGATACGCAGTATTTT. The full variable domain, its missing parts supplied by reference TRBV5-1 and TRBJ2-3, is KAGVTQTPRYLIKTRGQQVTLSCSPISGHRSVSWYQQTPGQGLQFLFEYFSETQRNKGNFPGRFSGRQFSNSRSEMNVSTLELGDSALYLCASSLGESTDTQYFGPGTRLTVL.

The chain recombines TRBV11-1 with TRBJ1-2; 12 bases are a match to TRBD1. The CDR3 length is 19 residues. V lost 5 bases to trimming and J lost 2 bases; unmatched junction nucleotides: 15. Germline CDR1 and CDR2: SGHAT and FQDESV (reference sequence). CDR3 protein: CASSTTGTGGEMKNYGYTF. The CDR3 DNA is TGTGCCAGCAGCACGACCGGGACAGGGGGCGAAATGAAGAACTATGGCTACACCTTC.

This sequence joins TRBV4-3 and TRBJ2-7, with TRBD2 identical over 10 bases. CDR3 length: 15 residues. The germline V gene encodes CDR1 LGHNA and CDR2 YSLEER. Germline trimming cut 1 base from V and 6 bases from J; bases unmatched to any gene: 6. CDR3 sequence: CASSQVAAGGREQYF. CDR3 bases: TGCGCCAGCAGCCAAGTTGCAGCGGGGGGGCGCGAGCAGTACTTC.

The chain's CDR3 is CASSFSAAAGGNEQYF. The CDR3 nucleotides read TGTGCCAGCAGCTTTTCCGCGGCTGCCGGCGGTAACGAGCAGTACTTC. V gene TRBV7-9 combines with J gene TRBJ2-7; no definite D call. CDR3 length equals 16 residues. The V end was cut by 3 bases, the J end by 5 bases, with 20 bases between. From germline, CDR1 is SEHNR and CDR2 FQNEAQ (reference sequence).

CDR3 nucleotide sequence: TGTGCCAGCAGCGCTTATCGGACAGGGGATGGAAACACCATATATTTT. Protein sequence: CASSAYRTGDGNTIYF. The chain carries TRBV7-8 and TRBJ1-3; 9 bases align to TRBD1. This CDR3 is built from 16 residues. In germline, CDR1 is SGHVS, CDR2 FQNEAQ. Trimming took 5 bases from V and 3 from J; bases not matched to a gene: 8.

The chain is built from TRBV6-1 and TRBJ1-1, with D possibly matching TRBD1 (6 bases). Per the germline V gene, CDR1 is MNHNS and CDR2 is SASEGT. Trimming left V 5 bases short and J 1 base short, with 8 bases between. The CDR3 length is 13 residues. This CDR3 reads CASSRQENTEAFF. The CDR3, as DNA: TGTGCCAGCAGTCGACAGGAGAACACTGAAGCTTTCTTT.

The rearrangement uses TRBV4-1 and TRBJ1-4; no reliable D call. V lost 1 base to trimming and J lost 7 bases, with 10 bases between them. The germline CDR1 and CDR2 sequences are MGHRA and YSYEKL. The CDR3 loop spans 14 amino acids. CDR3 sequence reads: CASSQGASGEKLFF. The CDR3 DNA reads as TGCGCCAGCAGCCAAGGGGCGAGCGGTGAAAAACTGTTTTTT.

V gene TRBV7-9 combines with J gene TRBJ1-2; D is perhaps TRBD1 (6 bases). The length of the CDR3 is 15 residues. V dropped 2 bases and J dropped 1 base, with 11 bases sitting between them. From germline, CDR1 is SEHNR and CDR2 FQNEAQ (reference sequence). The CDR3 region has the DNA TGTGCCAGCAGCTTAACCCAGGGGTATAACTATGGCTACACCTTC. This translates into CASSLTQGYNYGYTF. The whole variable domain, filled in from reference TRBV7-9 and TRBJ1-2, reads DTGVSQNPRHKITKRGQNVTFRCDPISEHNRLYWYRQTLGQGPEFLTYFQNEAQLEKSRLLSDRFSAERPKGSFSTLEIQRTEQGDSAMYLCASSLTQGYNYGYTFGSGTRLTVV.

The chain recombines TRBV4-3 with TRBJ1-6; 9 bases agree with TRBD1. The ends lost 8 bases at V and 4 bases at J; junction bases unmatched: 6. Per germline, CDR1 LGHNA and CDR2 YSLEER. There are 15 residues in the CDR3. CDR3 sequence: CASAPGQGYNSPLHF. For the CDR3, the DNA is TGCGCCAGCGCGCCGGGACAGGGATATAATTCACCCCTCCACTTT.

The chain is built from TRBV30 and TRBJ1-2, with D perhaps TRBD1 (5 bases). Trimming pared 5 bases from V and 2 bases from J, leaving 15 bases between. CDR1 and CDR2 (germline): GTSNPN, SVGIG (reference sequence). The CDR3 runs 14 residues. Here the CDR3 DNA reads TGTGCCTGGCGTCCGGGGGGAGTAAACTATGGCTACACCTTC. It encodes CAWRPGGVNYGYTF.

This clone was seen a single time. V and J are TRBV4-2 and TRBJ2-1; TRBD2 agrees at 7 bases. The CDR3 runs 15 residues. Germline values: CDR1 LGHNA, CDR2 YNFKEQ. V shed 4 bases, J shed 15 bases, and the junction held 18 bases outside the gene matches. The CDR3 is CASSLASGAQIDPFF. The CDR3 bases are TGTGCCAGCAGCCTCGCCAGCGGGGCTCAAATCGATCCGTTCTTC.